This TCR beta chain originates from a study of T cells in Graves' hyperthyroidism and ophthalmopathy. General study findings and limits: In the analysis, a 13 V-J model separated ophthalmopathy from stable hyperthyroidism. In blood, most of the thyroid clonotypes expanded above 0.001 were also present.

The CDR3 is 18 amino acids. The V gene's germline CDR1 is SEHNR and CDR2 FQNEAQ (reference sequence). On this clonotype itself: Its antigen is unknown. Relative to the germline gene, one junction end is altered; a read error may explain this.

Clinicians diagnosed patients from clinical symptoms, serum thyroxine and TRAb, thyroid ultrasound and orbital computed tomography. It was RNA transcripts that yielded the amplified TCR beta CDR3 regions. Researchers ran a first-round RT-PCR on the TCR CDR3 using the HTBI primer set. From the multiplex PCR reads, TCRdb called clonotypes with MiXCR, one entry per CDR3 protein. The sample records approximately 690,000 distinct CDR3 sequences, about a fifth being singletons. This TCR was sampled from a man aged 30 to 39 with Graves' ophthalmopathy. Sample: blood. The V and J genes are TRBV7-9 and TRBJ2-2, with D maybe TRBD2 (7 bases). The chain's CDR3 is CASRIQGLGTTNSGELFF. CDR3 nucleotide sequence: TGTGCCAGCAGAATTCAGGGGCTGGGGACTACGAACTCCGGGGAGCTGTTTTTT.